A selection of T cell receptor beta chains follows, all from one sample in a study of CD8 T cells in ankylosing spondylitis. TCRdb processed the 5' RACE reads anew with MiXCR; each CDR3 protein has one entry. The sample shows about 170,000 distinct CDR3 sequences, about a sixth of them seen only once. Sequenced input: blood, either unsorted or a sorted T cell fraction (not recorded which). All receptors come from a male donor with ankylosing spondylitis or in good health (not recorded which). Each CDR3 is given without its conserved first and last residue.

TRBV27 | ASSSPQERGITDTQY
TRBV20-1 | SARGGSGELF
TRBV29-1 | SVETAGGRTDTQY
TRBV20-1 | SATTSGRINEQF
TRBV6-1 | ASTSVTSSYNEQF
TRBV28 | ASSFPTGWETQY
TRBV5-1 | ASSTNTGTQNNEQF
TRBV18 | ASSPTTGYEQY
TRBV20-1 | SVQDSGLDTGELF
TRBV6-2/TRBV6-3 | ASSFTGNYGYT
TRBV20-1 | SARTSGGSYNEQF
TRBV20-1 | SAREAGGYT
TRBV7-3 | ASRTPGKNTEAF
TRBV5-1 | ASSLGTSGYNEQF
TRBV4-1 | ASSQALQGTEAF
TRBV5-1 | ASSPDREGSYNEQF
TRBV28 | ASSSTTRILETQY
TRBV28 | ASPVRGGSSTDTQY
TRBV2 | ASSDFGFYNEQF
TRBV19 | ASSMGTGLD
TRBV14 | ASSQVTGELF
TRBV12-3/TRBV12-4 | ASSLAGGASTDTQY
TRBV5-4 | ASTLGSPSGSYNEQF
TRBV6-1 | ASSVNRGTQETQY
TRBV5-1 | ASNPSGLMGGANTGELF
TRBV20-1 | SARDRKTGGPPRVYNEQF
TRBV7-3 | ASSGSTQETQY
TRBV20-1 | SARGAGNYNEQF
TRBV5-1 | ASSFRGSPNTGELF
TRBV10-3 | TINEPGQTTYEQY
TRBV5-1 | ASSLSSLGNEQF
TRBV28 | ASSSQDPYEQY
TRBV6-5 | ASSDSLRVNYGYT
TRBV3-1 | ASSPRTGGVEDTGELF
TRBV5-1 | ASKPEGTDTQY
TRBV28 | ASSPQGLAGDEQY
TRBV4-1 | ASNPPGGTEAF
TRBV30 | AWRSLGSTDTQY
TRBV19 | ASSTPGLAAGELF
TRBV4-1 | ASSQADRARNYGYT
TRBV20-1 | SAVRPISSYNEQF
TRBV5-1 | ASSLAGQATQPQH
TRBV27 | ASTPQGPSTEAF
TRBV20-1 | SAAGSADTQY
TRBV28 | ASSLRRNQPQH
TRBV2 | ASGAAAGELF
TRBV4-2 | ASREHGGPGELF
TRBV20-1 | SARLGLANEQY
TRBV12-3/TRBV12-4 | ASSFKGAHTEAF